This T cell receptor (beta chain) was observed in a study of T cells after posttransplantation cyclophosphamide. Study results and limitations: Recipient CMV seropositivity and CMV reactivation strongly tracked TRB clonality.

Concerning this clone itself: What it binds is unknown.

Data came from immunoSEQ multiplex PCR; TCRdb stores just in-frame clones and leaves some out. The sample holds more than 60,000 clones, around 93% seen once. The related graft donor's blood sample was taken on the day of bone marrow donation. The TCR sequence derives from a woman aged 25 to 39 in good health and a related stem cell transplant donor. Input material: PBMCs.

CDR3 amino acids: CASSYSGASNEKLFF. The CDR3 DNA follows: TGTGCCAGCAGTTACTCCGGGGCCTCTAATGAAAAACTGTTTTTT. This chain connects TRBV6-6 to TRBJ1-4; D possibly corresponds to TRBD1 (5 bases). V shed 0 bases and J shed 3 bases, with 8 bases lying between them. Germline V lookup: CDR1 MNHNY, CDR2 SVGAGI (reference sequence). This CDR3 is built from 15 residues.